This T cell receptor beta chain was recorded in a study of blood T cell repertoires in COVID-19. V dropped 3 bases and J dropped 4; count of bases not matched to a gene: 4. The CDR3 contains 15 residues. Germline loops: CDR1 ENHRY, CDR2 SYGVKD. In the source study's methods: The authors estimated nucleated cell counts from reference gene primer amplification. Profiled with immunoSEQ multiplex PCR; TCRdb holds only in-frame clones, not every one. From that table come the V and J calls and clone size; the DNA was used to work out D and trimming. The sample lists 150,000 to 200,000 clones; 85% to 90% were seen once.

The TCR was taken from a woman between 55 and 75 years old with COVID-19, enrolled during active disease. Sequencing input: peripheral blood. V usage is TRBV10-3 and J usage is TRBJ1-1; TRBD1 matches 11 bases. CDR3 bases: TGTGCCATCAGTGATGGACAGGGGGCGATCACTGAAGCTTTCTTT. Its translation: CAISDGQGAITEAFF.